Presented here are 5 T cell receptor beta chains from one specimen sequenced in a study of blood T cells in healthy people across ages. Combining a sample-barcoded 5' primer with a J-beta primer mix, a second PCR ran for 7 to 11 cycles. In TCRdb, the 5' RACE reads were re-called with MiXCR into one record per CDR3 protein. Altogether 2 million or so distinct CDR3 sequences are present, around half being singletons, with the ten largest covering 2.1%. Sequencing was carried out using blood. All receptors derive from a woman between 40 and 55 years old in good health.

This clonotype was counted once. The chain employs TRBV5-1 and TRBJ1-2; maybe TRBD1 (6 bases). Germline assignment: CDR1 SGHRS and CDR2 YFSETQ. CDR3 size: 15 residues. V dropped 0 bases and J dropped 6 bases, with 15 bases sitting between them. CDR3 coding DNA: TGCGCCAGCAGCTTGGTACCGGATTCAGGGGATGGCTACACCTTC. Encoded protein: CASSLVPDSGDGYTF. Looking up the rest from reference TRBV5-1 and TRBJ1-2 gives the full variable domain: KAGVTQTPRYLIKTRGQQVTLSCSPISGHRSVSWYQQTPGQGLQFLFEYFSETQRNKGNFPGRFSGRQFSNSRSEMNVSTLELGDSALYLCASSLVPDSGDGYTFGSGTRLTVV.

The chain couples TRBV20-1 to TRBJ2-3, with D possibly called TRBD1 or TRBD2 (7 bases each). CDR3 length equals 15 residues. V was cut by 6 bases and J by 0 bases, with 16 bases left in between. The V gene's germline CDR1 is DFQATT and CDR2 SNEGSKA (reference sequence). In nucleotides, the CDR3 is TGCAGTGCATGTCACAGGGGAGGGAGCACAGATACGCAGTATTTT. It translates to CSACHRGGSTDTQYF.

V usage is TRBV6-2 or TRBV6-3 and J usage is TRBJ2-7, with 10 bases fitting TRBD1. Germline V gene sequence: CDR1 MNHEY, CDR2 SVGEGT. Trimming at V came to 7 bases and at J to 5 bases, leaving 2 bases not matched to a gene. The CDR3 runs 12 residues. The DNA of the CDR3 is TGTGCCAGCAATGACAGGGGGCACGAGCAGTACTTC. It specifies CASNDRGHEQYF.

The chain recombines TRBV6-2 or TRBV6-3 with TRBJ2-4; D assignment may be TRBD1 or TRBD2 (5 bases each). The CDR3 has 16 residues. Looked up from germline, CDR1 is MNHEY and CDR2 is SVGEGT. Trimming pared 6 bases from V and 4 bases from J, leaving 19 bases between. The CDR3 loop reads CASSRSGTELKNIQYF. CDR3 coding DNA: TGTGCCAGCAGCAGATCCGGGACGGAGTTGAAAAACATTCAGTACTTC.

The genes are TRBV7-2 and TRBJ1-5; 9 bases match TRBD1. This CDR3 spans 15 amino acids. The J segment lost 6 bases and the V segment lost 6 bases, leaving 9 bases of the junction unmatched. From germline, CDR1 is SGHTA and CDR2 FQGNSA. The CDR3 DNA sequence: TGTGCCAGCAGTCCGGACAGGGGTGCTAGTCAGCCCCAGCATTTT. Amino acid sequence: CASSPDRGASQPQHF.